The entry below gives a single T cell receptor (beta chain) sequence along with its context. In this sample, this clonotype turned up many times. Its antigen is still unknown. Base qualities were left out, and no much larger clone turns up one base away. This entry is derived from a study of T cells in Graves' hyperthyroidism and ophthalmopathy (dated by TCRdb to between 2019 and 2020). With regard to the full study: Peripheral blood samples were taken at initial diagnosis, before any treatment was given. A discovery cohort of about a hundred patients, approximately 45 with Graves' ophthalmopathy and about 60 with stable Graves' hyperthyroidism, was used to find distinguishing TCR V-J signatures. Prospective prediction of ophthalmopathy was tested in an independent validation cohort of 18 to 20 hyperthyroidism patients and some 17 patients who later progressed to ophthalmopathy. The 100 discovery patients were randomly split 7:3 into training and test sets. In addition, the study compared T-cell repertoires in thyroid tissue and in blood from roughly six Graves' hyperthyroidism patients. Following sampling, methimazole starting at 30 mg daily was given to hyperthyroidism patients, and high-dose intravenous methylprednisolone was given to ophthalmopathy patients. The paper reports TCR Vbeta CDR3 sequencing of 140 or so peripheral blood samples: some 41 ophthalmopathy, about 75 hyperthyroidism and approximately 17 progressor patients. Summary of the overall study and its limitations: Most expanded thyroid clonotypes (frequency above 0.001) were also detected in blood, suggesting blood repertoires may reflect thyroid immune responses. No statistical method was used to set the sample size in advance, and investigators knew the group allocation. A model built on a 13 V-J signature distinguished ophthalmopathy from stable hyperthyroidism, reaching about 88% sensitivity and 81.08% specificity in cross-validation and 80%/75% in testing. In validation, the model predicted progression to ophthalmopathy a median of roughly six months before onset, with about 70% sensitivity and 72.22% specificity.

Ophthalmopathy patients had moderately to severely active disease, Clinical Activity Score of at least 3, NOSPECS grade of at least 4, and duration under 3 months. Exclusion was applied to patients with uncontrolled infections, other autoimmune diseases, pregnancy or lactation. Diagnoses were based on clinical symptoms, serum thyroxine and TRAb, thyroid ultrasound and orbital computed tomography. Ficoll-Paque density gradient centrifugation was used to isolate PBMCs from around 10 ml of fresh peripheral blood. Total RNA was extracted using Trizol reagent, and RNA quality was assessed on an Agilent 2100 Bioanalyzer. The TCR beta CDR3 regions were amplified from RNA transcripts. For the first round of RT-PCR on the TCR CDR3, the HTBI primer set was used together with the Qiagen OneStep RT-PCR kit. A second multiplex PCR round built the libraries, followed by size selection and purification. The libraries were sequenced on an Illumina HiSeq2000 using paired-end 100 bp reads. For the original study's pipeline: SOAPnuke was used to process the raw data, removing reads that contained adapters or uncalled bases, had a mean Phred below 15, or lacked an exact match to the constant primer or identifier. High-quality paired reads were merged with COPE v1.2.5, and unique nucleotide sequences were defined as clonotypes. MiTCR v1.1 was used to align the clonotypes against IMGT TRBV, TRBD and TRBJ reference segments. Only V-J combinations with frequency above 0.0001, covering roughly 99% of repertoires, were analysed. The TCS score was defined as the ratio of F50 (clonal expansion) to E x V (chaos), calculated using BLOSUM62-based TCRdist between CDR3 peptides within each V-J. Welch's t-statistics and random forest reduced around 550 V-J features to 13, which were used in a naive Bayes classifier (R e1071). TCRdb's own reprocessing of the public reads used fastp at Q25 and MiXCR and kept productive beta chains. Rows with a matching CDR3 protein are joined into one entry that keeps the most common DNA and genes. The V and J calls here are based on TCRdb, not the publication. Across this sample there are nearly 600,000 distinct CDR3 sequences, with 12% to 15% seen only once. The top ten clonotypes cover around 7% of the sample.

The CDR3 measures 14 amino acids from cysteine to phenylalanine. The read is trimmed to its CDR3 DNA, 42 bases read in frame from base 1. Deletion took 8 bases off V and 3 bases off J, with a span of 14 bases between the germline ends. According to the germline V gene (reference sequence), CDR1 reads MNHEY and CDR2 reads SMNVEV. This receptor was obtained from a woman aged 18-29 years with Graves' ophthalmopathy. Material: blood. In this chain, TRBV27 is recombined with TRBJ2-1; the D gene remains uncertain. The nucleotides are TGTGCCAGCGGAACCCTTGGATTCTACAATGAGCAGTTCTTC. This gives the protein CASGTLGFYNEQFF.